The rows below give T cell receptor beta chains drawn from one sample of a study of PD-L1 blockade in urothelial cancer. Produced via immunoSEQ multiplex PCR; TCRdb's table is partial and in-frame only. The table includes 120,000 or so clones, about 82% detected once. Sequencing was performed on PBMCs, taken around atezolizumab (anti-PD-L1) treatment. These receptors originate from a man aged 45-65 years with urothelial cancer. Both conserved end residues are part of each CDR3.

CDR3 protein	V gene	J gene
CASSLASLDSTGELFF	TRBV5-1	TRBJ2-2
CASSQRGSGYQETQYF	TRBV4-2	TRBJ2-5
CATQALYGYTF	TRBV25-1	TRBJ1-2
CASSLGTSGITKGTQYF	TRBV5-6	TRBJ2-5
CASSRKLAGDEQFF	TRBV19	TRBJ2-1
CASSWPGQGTDTQYF	TRBV27	TRBJ2-3
CSVRLLAGGSYNEQFF	TRBV29-1	TRBJ2-1
CASSEGQGRAFF	TRBV6-1	TRBJ1-1
CASSPSAGAYNEQFF	TRBV18	TRBJ2-1
CASSELAAYTDTQYF	TRBV2	TRBJ2-3
CASSGQIYNSPLHF	TRBV19	TRBJ1-6
CASSSWGGGAGGGLYNEQFF	TRBV7-3	TRBJ2-1
CASGTSPGTGSNTEAFF	TRBV12-5	TRBJ1-1
CAWSPLAGFGETQYF	TRBV30	TRBJ2-5
CASSQDPPGFGEQYF	TRBV4-2	TRBJ2-7
CASSLEVGSDTQYF	TRBV7-9	TRBJ2-3
CASSFSGGSQPQHF	TRBV27	TRBJ1-5
CASSEAGRGRTEAFF	TRBV2	TRBJ1-1
CASSPGGESNQPQHF	TRBV7-6	TRBJ1-5
CASSEAGGIVETQYF	TRBV2	TRBJ2-5
CAWGRAGNQPQHF	TRBV30	TRBJ1-5
CASSSEGGFHNEQFF	TRBV28	TRBJ2-1
CASSGGGYTF	TRBV28	TRBJ1-2
CATAGQGGHYGYTF	TRBV10-3	TRBJ1-2
CASSLTGGDGYTF	TRBV6-6	TRBJ1-2
CASNILGQGEETQYF	TRBV9	TRBJ2-5
CASSFLTGNYEQYF	TRBV13	TRBJ2-7
CASSLTSGTATTYEQYF	TRBV5-1	TRBJ2-7
CASSFGQGVYEQYF	TRBV2	TRBJ2-7
CASSWRLAGGPETQYF	TRBV6-5	TRBJ2-5
CASSQELAGGREQFF	TRBV4-1	TRBJ2-1
CASSLEAGGGVYEQYF	TRBV5-4	TRBJ2-7
CASSVIGTGLTDTQYF	TRBV9	TRBJ2-3
CASSDEDEKLFF	TRBV7-9	TRBJ1-4